This T cell receptor (beta chain) was retrieved from a study of blood T cell repertoires in COVID-19. Study background: Acute and convalescent COVID-19 specimens originated in the United States, Italy and Spain. PBMCs, B-cell-depleted T cells, or T cells provided the cDNA or gDNA that made up the material.

Germline CDR1 reads GTSNPN; CDR2 reads SVGIG (reference sequence). This CDR3 is built from 16 residues. The germline V and J ends were trimmed by 5 bases and 1 base, with 20 bases remaining between them. Authors' methods: Estimation of nucleated cell counts was performed using reference gene primer amplification. Only in-frame clones appear in the TCRdb table, and some are missing; sequencing was by immunoSEQ multiplex PCR. V and J calls and clone size come straight from that table; D and trimming were deduced from the DNA. The data hold about 280,000 clones, with approximately 85% observed a single time.

This receptor was taken from a man aged 45-65 years with active or convalescent COVID-19. The chain recombines TRBV30 with TRBJ1-1; possible D gene TRBD1, 6 bases. The sequenced material came from peripheral blood. This chain's CDR3 is CAWQRRGAQPNTEAFF. CDR3 DNA: TGTGCCTGGCAACGCAGGGGCGCGCAGCCGAACACTGAAGCTTTCTTT.